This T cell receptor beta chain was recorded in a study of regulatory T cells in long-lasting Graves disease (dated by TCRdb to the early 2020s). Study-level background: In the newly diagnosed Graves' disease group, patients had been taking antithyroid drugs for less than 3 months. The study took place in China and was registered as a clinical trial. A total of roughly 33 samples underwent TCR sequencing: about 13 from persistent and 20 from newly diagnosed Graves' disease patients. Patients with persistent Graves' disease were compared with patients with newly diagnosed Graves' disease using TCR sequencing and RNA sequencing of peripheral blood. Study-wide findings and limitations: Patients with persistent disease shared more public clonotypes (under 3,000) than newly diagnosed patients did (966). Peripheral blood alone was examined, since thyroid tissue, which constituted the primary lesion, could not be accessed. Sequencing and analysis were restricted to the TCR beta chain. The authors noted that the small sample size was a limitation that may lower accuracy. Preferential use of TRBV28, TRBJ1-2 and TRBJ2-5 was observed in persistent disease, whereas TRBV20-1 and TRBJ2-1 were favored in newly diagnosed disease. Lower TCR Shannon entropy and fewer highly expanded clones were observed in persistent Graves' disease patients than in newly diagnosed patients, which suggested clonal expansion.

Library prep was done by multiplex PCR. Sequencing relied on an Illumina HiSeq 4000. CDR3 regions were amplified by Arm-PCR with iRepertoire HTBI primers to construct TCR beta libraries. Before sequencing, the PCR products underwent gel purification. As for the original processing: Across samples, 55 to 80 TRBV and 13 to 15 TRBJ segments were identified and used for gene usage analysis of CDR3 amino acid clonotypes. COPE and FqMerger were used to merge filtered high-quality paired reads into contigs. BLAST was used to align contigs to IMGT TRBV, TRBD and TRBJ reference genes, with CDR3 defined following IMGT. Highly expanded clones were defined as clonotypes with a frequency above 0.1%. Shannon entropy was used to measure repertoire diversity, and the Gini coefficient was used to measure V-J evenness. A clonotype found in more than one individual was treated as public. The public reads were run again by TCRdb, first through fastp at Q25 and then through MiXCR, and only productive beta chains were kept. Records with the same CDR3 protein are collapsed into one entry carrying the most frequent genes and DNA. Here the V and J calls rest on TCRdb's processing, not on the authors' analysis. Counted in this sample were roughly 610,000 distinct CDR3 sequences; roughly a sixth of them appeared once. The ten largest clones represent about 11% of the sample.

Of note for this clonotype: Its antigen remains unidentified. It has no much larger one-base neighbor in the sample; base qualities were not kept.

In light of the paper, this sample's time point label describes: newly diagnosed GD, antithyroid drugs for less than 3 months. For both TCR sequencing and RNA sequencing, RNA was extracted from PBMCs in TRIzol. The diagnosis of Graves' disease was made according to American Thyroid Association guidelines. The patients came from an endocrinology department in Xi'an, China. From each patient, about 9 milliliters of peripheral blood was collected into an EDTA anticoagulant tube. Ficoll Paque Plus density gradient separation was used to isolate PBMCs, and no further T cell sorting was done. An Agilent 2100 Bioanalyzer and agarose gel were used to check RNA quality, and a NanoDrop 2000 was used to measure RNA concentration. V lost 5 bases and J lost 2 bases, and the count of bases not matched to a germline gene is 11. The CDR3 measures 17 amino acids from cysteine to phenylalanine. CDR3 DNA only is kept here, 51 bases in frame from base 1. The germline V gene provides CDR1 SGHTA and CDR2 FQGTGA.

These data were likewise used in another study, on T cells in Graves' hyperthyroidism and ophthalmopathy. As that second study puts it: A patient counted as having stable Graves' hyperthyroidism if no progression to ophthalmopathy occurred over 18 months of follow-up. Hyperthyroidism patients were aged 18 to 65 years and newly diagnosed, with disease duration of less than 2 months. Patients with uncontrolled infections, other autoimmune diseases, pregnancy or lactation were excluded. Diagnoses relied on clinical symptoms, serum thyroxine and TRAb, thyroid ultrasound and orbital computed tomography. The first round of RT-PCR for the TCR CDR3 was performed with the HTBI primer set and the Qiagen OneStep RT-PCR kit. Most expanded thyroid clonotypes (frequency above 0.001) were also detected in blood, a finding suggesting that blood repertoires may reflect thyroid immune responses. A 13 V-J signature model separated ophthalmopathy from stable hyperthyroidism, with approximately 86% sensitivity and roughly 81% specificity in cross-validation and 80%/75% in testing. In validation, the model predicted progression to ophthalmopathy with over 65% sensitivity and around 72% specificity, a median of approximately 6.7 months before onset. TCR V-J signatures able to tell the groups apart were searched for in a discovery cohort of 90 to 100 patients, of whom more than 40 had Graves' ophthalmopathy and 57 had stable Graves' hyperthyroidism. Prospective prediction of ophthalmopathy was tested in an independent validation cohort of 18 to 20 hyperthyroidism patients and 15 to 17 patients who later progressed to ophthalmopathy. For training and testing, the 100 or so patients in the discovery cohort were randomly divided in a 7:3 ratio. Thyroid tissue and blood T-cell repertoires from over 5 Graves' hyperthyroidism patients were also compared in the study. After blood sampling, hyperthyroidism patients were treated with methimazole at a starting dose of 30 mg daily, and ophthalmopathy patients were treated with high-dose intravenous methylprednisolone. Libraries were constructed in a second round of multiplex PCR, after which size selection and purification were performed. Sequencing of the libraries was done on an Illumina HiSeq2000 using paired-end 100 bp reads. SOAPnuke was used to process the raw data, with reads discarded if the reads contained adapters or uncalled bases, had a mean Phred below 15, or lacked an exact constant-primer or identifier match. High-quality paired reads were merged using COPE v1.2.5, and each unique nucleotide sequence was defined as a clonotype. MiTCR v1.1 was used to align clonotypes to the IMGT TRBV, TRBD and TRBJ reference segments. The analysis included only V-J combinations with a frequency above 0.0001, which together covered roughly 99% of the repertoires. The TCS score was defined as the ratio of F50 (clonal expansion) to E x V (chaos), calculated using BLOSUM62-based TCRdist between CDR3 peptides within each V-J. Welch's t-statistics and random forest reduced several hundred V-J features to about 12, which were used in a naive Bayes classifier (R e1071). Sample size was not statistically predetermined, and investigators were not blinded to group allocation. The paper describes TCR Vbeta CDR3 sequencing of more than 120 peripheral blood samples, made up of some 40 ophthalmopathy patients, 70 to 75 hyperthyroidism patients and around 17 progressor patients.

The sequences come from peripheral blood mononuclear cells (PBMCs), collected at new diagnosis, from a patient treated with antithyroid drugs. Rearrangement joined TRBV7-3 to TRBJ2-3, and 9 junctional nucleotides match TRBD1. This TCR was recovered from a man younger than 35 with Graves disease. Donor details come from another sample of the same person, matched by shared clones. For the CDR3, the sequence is CASSPTNRGRTTDTQYF. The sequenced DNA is TGTGCCAGCAGCCCGACAAACAGGGGGCGTACCACAGATACGCAGTATTTT.